Below are 6 T cell receptor beta chains sequenced from a single sample in a study of blood T cell repertoires in COVID-19 (TCRdb year 2020). The library was built by means of the immunoSEQ multiplex PCR assay. The immuneACCESS repertoire file appears here via TCRdb, limited to in-frame rearrangements. These files lack a portion of the clones; in checked studies, under half of the deficit traces to unresolved V genes, and the cause of the others is not known. The sample includes roughly 170,000 clones, with more than 65% observed a single time. Roughly 6% of the sample rests with the top ten. The specimen was PBMCs or T cells enriched from blood (not recorded which). The origin of the receptors is a woman aged 35 to 49 with acute COVID-19.

The chain combines TRBV2 with TRBJ2-2; D possibly corresponds to TRBD2 (6 bases). Per the germline V gene, CDR1 is SNHLY and CDR2 is FYNNEI. Trimming pared 8 bases from V and 4 bases from J, leaving 14 bases between. The CDR3 contains 14 residues. This CDR3 reads CASGGLHPTGELFF. As DNA, the CDR3 is TGTGCCAGCGGGGGACTCCACCCCACCGGGGAGCTGTTTTTT. The complete variable domain, with remaining parts taken from reference TRBV2 and TRBJ2-2, reads EPEVTQTPSHQVTQMGQEVILRCVPISNHLYFYWYRQILGQKVEFLVSFYNNEISEKSEIFDDQFSVERPDGSNFTLKIRSTKLEDSAMYFCASGGLHPTGELFFGEGSRLTVL.

The CDR3 nucleotides are TGTGCCAGCAGTGAAGCGCAGTACGAGCAGTACTTC. It codes for CASSEAQYEQYF. The chain combines TRBV6-1 with TRBJ2-7; D remains ambiguous. Germline V gene lookup returns CDR1 MNHNS and CDR2 SASEGT. The CDR3 is 12 amino acids. Deletions cut 0 bases from V and 4 bases from J, with 4 bases between.

This chain connects TRBV11-2 to TRBJ1-6, with 8 bases identical to TRBD1. Germline loops: CDR1 SGHAT, CDR2 FQNNGV. J lost 8 bases, V lost 5 bases, and 14 bases had no gene match. CDR3 size: 17 residues. For the CDR3, the DNA is TGTGCCAGCAGCCCGGACAGGGCCAGGCGAGGAGATTCACCCCTCCACTTT. It specifies CASSPDRARRGDSPLHF.

This CDR3 reads CASSIATESYGYTF. The CDR3 DNA reads TGTGCCAGTAGTATAGCTACAGAAAGCTATGGCTACACCTTC. The rearrangement links TRBV19 to TRBJ1-2, with no clear D. This CDR3 region has 14 residues. Trimming removed 1 base from V and 4 bases from J, with 10 bases in between. Looked up from germline, CDR1 is LNHDA and CDR2 is SQIVND (reference sequence).

The V gene is TRBV5-1, the J gene TRBJ2-3, with D possibly TRBD2 on 6 matching bases. The germline V gene encodes CDR1 SGHRS and CDR2 YFSETQ. The V and J ends lost 5 bases and 1 base respectively, with 11 bases between them. CDR3 length: 14 residues. The chain's CDR3 is CASRVTRGTDTQYF. In DNA, the CDR3 is TGCGCCAGCAGGGTGACTAGGGGCACAGATACGCAGTATTTT.

The chain carries TRBV28 and TRBJ2-1; D is unclear. V lost 3 bases and J 4 bases, leaving 10 bases between the germline ends. Germline CDR1 and CDR2: MDHEN and SYDVKM. This CDR3 spans 14 amino acids. CDR3 nucleotide sequence: TGTGCCAGCAGTTTCGGCCAGACTTACAATGAGCAGTTCTTC. It yields the protein CASSFGQTYNEQFF.